This T cell receptor (beta chain) came from a study of early T cells in non-severe SARS-CoV-2 infection. Across the whole study: Sequencing of unsorted whole blood was done on bulk RNA, leaving chains unpaired.

Unique molecular identifier tags were affixed to discrete cDNA molecules. TCRdb passed the 5' RACE reads through MiXCR, listing each CDR3 protein once. The table includes 55,000 to 85,000 distinct CDR3 sequences, 9% to 10% detected once. This clonotype showed up many times. Its antigen remains unknown. Study findings and constraints: Anti-spike CD8 specificities were favored by VDJdb matching, whose results missed private and CD4 specificities.

Germline trimming cut 6 bases from V and 5 bases from J; bases unmatched to any gene: 3. The CDR3 totals 13 residues. Germline V lookup: CDR1 MNHNS, CDR2 SASEGT. This specimen consisted of whole blood, obtained at baseline. The chain employs TRBV6-1 and TRBJ2-1, with 8 nucleotides matching TRBD1. This clonotype originated in an adult who was a healthcare worker with PCR-confirmed SARS-CoV-2 infection or an uninfected control (not recorded which). The DNA of the CDR3 is TGTGCCAGCAGCAAGGACAGGGACAATGAGCAGTTCTTC. Its protein is CASSKDRDNEQFF.